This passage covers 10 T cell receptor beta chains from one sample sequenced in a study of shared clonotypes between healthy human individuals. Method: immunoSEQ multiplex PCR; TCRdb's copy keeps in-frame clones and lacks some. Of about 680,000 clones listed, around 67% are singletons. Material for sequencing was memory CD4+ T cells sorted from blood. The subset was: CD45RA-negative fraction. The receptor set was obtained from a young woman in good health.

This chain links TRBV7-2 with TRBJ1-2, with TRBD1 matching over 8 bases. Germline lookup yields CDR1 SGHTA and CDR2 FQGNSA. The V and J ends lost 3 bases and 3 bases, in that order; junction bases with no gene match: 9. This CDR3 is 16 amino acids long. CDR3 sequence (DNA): TGTGCCAGCAGCTTTCTGGGCAGGGGGCTCGACTATGGCTACACCTTC. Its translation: CASSFLGRGLDYGYTF.

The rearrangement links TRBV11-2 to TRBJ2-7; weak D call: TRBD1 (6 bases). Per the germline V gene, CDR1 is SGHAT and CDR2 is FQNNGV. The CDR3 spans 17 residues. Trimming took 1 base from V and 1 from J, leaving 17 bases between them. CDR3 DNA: TGTGCCAGCAGCTTAGGACCGACAGGCAGCCCATCCTACGAGCAGTACTTC. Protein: CASSLGPTGSPSYEQYF.

Written as DNA, the CDR3 is TGCGCCAGCAGCTTGGGGCAGGGGGAAGGGAGGACTGAAGCTTTCTTT. This translates into CASSLGQGEGRTEAFF. The genes are TRBV5-1 and TRBJ1-1; 7 bases map to TRBD1. From germline, CDR1 is SGHRS and CDR2 YFSETQ. V shed 0 bases and J 5 bases; nucleotides not matched to a gene: 10. This CDR3 contains 16 residues.

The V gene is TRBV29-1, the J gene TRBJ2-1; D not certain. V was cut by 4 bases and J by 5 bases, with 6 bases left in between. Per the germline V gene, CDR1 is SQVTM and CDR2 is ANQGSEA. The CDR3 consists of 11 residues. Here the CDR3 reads CSVAYNNEQFF. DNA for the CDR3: TGCAGCGTTGCTTACAACAATGAGCAGTTCTTC.

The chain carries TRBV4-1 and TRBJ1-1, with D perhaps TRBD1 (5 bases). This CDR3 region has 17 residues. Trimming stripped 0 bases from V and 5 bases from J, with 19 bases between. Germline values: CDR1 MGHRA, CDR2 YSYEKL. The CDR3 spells CASSQDSDWAGRTEAFF. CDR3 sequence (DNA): TGCGCCAGCAGCCAAGATTCGGATTGGGCAGGGAGGACTGAAGCTTTCTTT.

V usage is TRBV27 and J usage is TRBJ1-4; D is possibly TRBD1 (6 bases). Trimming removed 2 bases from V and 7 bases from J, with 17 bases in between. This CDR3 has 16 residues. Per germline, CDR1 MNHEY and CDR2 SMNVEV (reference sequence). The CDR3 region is CASSLNGGAGSEKLFF. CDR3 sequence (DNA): TGTGCCAGCAGTTTAAATGGGGGGGCCGGGAGTGAAAAACTGTTTTTT.

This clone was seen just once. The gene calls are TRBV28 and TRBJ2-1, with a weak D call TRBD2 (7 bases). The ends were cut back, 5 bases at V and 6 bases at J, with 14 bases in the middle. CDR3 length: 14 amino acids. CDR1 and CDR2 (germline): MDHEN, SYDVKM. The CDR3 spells CASSRGGTSNEQFF. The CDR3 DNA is TGTGCCAGCAGTAGGGGGGGAACTAGCAATGAGCAGTTCTTC. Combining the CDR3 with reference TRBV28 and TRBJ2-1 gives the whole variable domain DVKVTQSSRYLVKRTGEKVFLECVQDMDHENMFWYRQDPGLGLRLIYFSYDVKMKEKGDIPEGYSVSREKKERFSLILESASTNQTSMYLCASSRGGTSNEQFFGPGTRLTVL.

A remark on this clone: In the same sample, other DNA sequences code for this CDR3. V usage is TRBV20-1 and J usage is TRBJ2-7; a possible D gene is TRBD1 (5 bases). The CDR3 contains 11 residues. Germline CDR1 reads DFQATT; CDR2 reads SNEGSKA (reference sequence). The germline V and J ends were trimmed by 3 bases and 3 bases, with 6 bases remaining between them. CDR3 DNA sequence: TGCAGTGCTAGGGACAACTACGAGCAGTACTTC. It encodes CSARDNYEQYF.

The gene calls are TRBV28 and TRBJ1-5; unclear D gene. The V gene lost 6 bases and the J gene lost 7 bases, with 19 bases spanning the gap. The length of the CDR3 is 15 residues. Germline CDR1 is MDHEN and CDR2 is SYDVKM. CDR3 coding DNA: TGTGCCAGCAGCACCCCGGGTAGACCCAACCAGCCCCAGCATTTT. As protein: CASSTPGRPNQPQHF.

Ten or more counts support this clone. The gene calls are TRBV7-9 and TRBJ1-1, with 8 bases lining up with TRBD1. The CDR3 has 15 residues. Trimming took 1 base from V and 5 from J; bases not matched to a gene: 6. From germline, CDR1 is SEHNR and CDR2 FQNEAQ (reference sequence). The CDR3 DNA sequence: TGTGCCAGCAGCTTAGGGACAGGGTCGAGAACTGAAGCTTTCTTT. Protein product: CASSLGTGSRTEAFF.